This T cell receptor (beta chain) appears in the sequencing data of a study of vaccination effects on CD4 cells after COVID-19. V was shortened by 4 bases and J by 0 bases, with 10 bases between the two germline ends. The CDR3 runs to 13 residues. CDR1 is SQVTM and CDR2 is ANQGSEA in the germline V gene. As for this clone: Its antigen remains unknown.

Clones were read by immunoSEQ multiplex PCR, and TCRdb kept only the in-frame ones, dropping some. Here the sample spans 30,000 to 35,000 clones, 72% being singletons. Within the ViraFEST assay, antigen-specific CD4+ T cells underwent expansion with viral peptide pools prior to sequencing. Isolation of CD4+ T cells took place after 10 to 11 days of culture. Between March and December 2020, the person had a SARS-CoV-2 infection that PCR confirmed. The researchers cultured fewer than 2.5 million PBMC per well with about 11 IU/ml IL-2 and roughly 9.1 ug/ml peptides. General observations from the study: Clones induced by infection and by vaccine showed marked clonal contraction late after vaccination.

The V and J genes are TRBV29-1 and TRBJ2-7; either TRBD1 or TRBD2 may supply D (5 bases each). The input for sequencing was CD4+ T cells from PBMCs cultured with a peptide pool, taken before COVID-19 vaccination. This sequence was found in a human donor who had a prior SARS-CoV-2 infection. CDR3 residues: CSVGGTSSYEQYF. CDR3 bases: TGCAGCGTTGGGGGGACGAGCTCCTACGAGCAGTACTTC.